Listed below are T cell receptor beta chains from one sample, sequenced in a study of CD8 T cells in Susac syndrome. TCRdb fed the immunoSEQ multiplex PCR reads into MiXCR, producing one record per CDR3 protein. The repertoire holds about 180,000 distinct CDR3 sequences, with about 95% as singletons. The material sequenced was CD8+ T cells from PBMCs. The receptors originated from a human donor with multiple sclerosis. CDR3s include the opening cysteine and the closing phenylalanine or tryptophan. A D gene is named only where the DNA matches it firmly. Only some rows state a clone size, as once, few, many or a class for expanded clones.

v_call	j_call	clone_size	d_call	cdr3_aa	cdr3_nt
TRBV12-3/TRBV12-4	TRBJ2-3	.	TRBD2	CASPPSLAGAGDTQYF	TGTGCCAGCCCTCCCTCACTAGCGGGAGCAGGGGATACGCAGTATTTT
TRBV20-1	TRBJ2-1	.	.	CSASVRRLHNEQFF	TGCAGTGCCAGCGTCCGAAGGTTACACAATGAGCAGTTCTTC
TRBV27	TRBJ1-5	.	TRBD1	CASSAAPGGEQPQHF	TGTGCCAGCAGTGCCGCCCCAGGGGGCGAGCAGCCCCAGCATTTT
TRBV3-1	TRBJ2-4	.	.	CASSLPIAGLNIQYF	TGTGCCAGCAGCCTTCCTATCGCGGGACTAAACATTCAGTACTTC
TRBV9	TRBJ2-3	.	TRBD2	CASSVSSGGPFGDTQYF	TGTGCCAGCAGCGTATCTAGCGGGGGGCCCTTTGGAGATACGCAGTATTTT
TRBV28	TRBJ2-7	.	TRBD1	CASMRTGGALYEQYF	TGTGCCAGCATGCGGACAGGGGGCGCTTTATACGAGCAGTACTTC
TRBV7-9	TRBJ2-3	.	.	CASSLGIDSTDTQYF	TGTGCCAGCAGCTTAGGCATAGATAGCACAGATACGCAGTATTTT
TRBV27	TRBJ1-1	.	.	CASSLSSVGEAFF	TGTGCCAGCAGTTTATCGAGCGTGGGGGAAGCTTTCTTT
TRBV19	TRBJ2-7	.	.	CASSVARGREQYF	TGTGCCAGTAGTGTCGCTAGGGGACGCGAGCAGTACTTC
TRBV6-5	TRBJ1-1	.	.	CASSYDGGTEAFF	TGTGCCAGCAGTTACGATGGGGGCACTGAAGCTTTCTTT
TRBV25-1	TRBJ2-7	.	.	CASSEWEEQYF	TGTGCCAGCAGTGAATGGGAGGAGCAGTACTTC
TRBV30	TRBJ2-7	.	TRBD2	CAWSAGLAGQAVYF	TGTGCCTGGAGCGCGGGACTAGCGGGACAGGCTGTGTACTTC
TRBV7-9	TRBJ2-4	.	.	CASSLAGQGRNIQYF	TGTGCCAGCAGCTTAGCTGGCCAGGGTAGAAACATTCAGTACTTC
TRBV14	TRBJ1-1	.	.	CASSPSILDTEAFF	TGTGCCAGCAGCCCTTCCATTCTCGACACTGAAGCTTTCTTT
TRBV7-9	TRBJ1-4	.	TRBD1	CASSPPTGVDNEKLFF	TGTGCCAGCAGTCCGCCCACAGGGGTGGATAATGAAAAACTGTTTTTT
TRBV12-3/TRBV12-4	TRBJ1-1	.	TRBD1	CASSPGTGSRAFF	TGTGCCAGCAGTCCCGGGACAGGGTCTCGAGCTTTCTTT
TRBV7-9	TRBJ1-1	.	.	CASRPSLDTEAFF	TGTGCAAGTCGGCCGAGCCTCGACACTGAAGCTTTCTTT
TRBV6-5	TRBJ1-2	.	.	CAIPSEDPSGYTF	TGTGCCATTCCTTCGGAGGACCCTAGCGGCTACACCTTC
TRBV6-5	TRBJ2-1	.	TRBD2	CASSYHYSGGAYNEQFF	TGTGCCAGCAGTTACCACTATAGCGGGGGGGCGTACAATGAGCAGTTCTTC
TRBV3-1	TRBJ2-2	.	TRBD2	CASSQELAGAGELFF	TGTGCCAGCAGCCAAGAACTAGCGGGAGCCGGGGAGCTGTTTTTT
TRBV5-1	TRBJ2-7	few	.	CASSADITFTYEQYF	TGCGCCAGCAGCGCCGACATCACCTTCACCTACGAGCAGTACTTC
TRBV13	TRBJ2-7	.	.	CASSLGPGDYEQYF	TGTGCCAGCAGCTTGGGGCCAGGAGACTACGAGCAGTACTTC
TRBV29-1	TRBJ2-1	.	.	CSVDSPTHEQFF	TGCAGCGTTGATTCGCCAACGCATGAGCAGTTCTTC
TRBV12-5	TRBJ2-1	once	TRBD2	CASGWSAGESYNEQFF	TGTGCTAGTGGTTGGTCGGCGGGGGAGTCCTACAATGAGCAGTTCTTC
TRBV12-5	TRBJ1-2	.	.	CASGGDYGYTF	TGTGCTAGTGGTGGAGACTATGGCTACACCTTC
TRBV29-1	TRBJ2-3	.	TRBD1	CSVDPTGGGTDTQYF	TGCAGCGTTGACCCGACAGGGGGCGGCACAGATACGCAGTATTTT
TRBV6-6	TRBJ2-7	once	.	CASSKTAPAYEQYF	TGTGCCAGCAGCAAGACAGCCCCTGCCTACGAGCAGTACTTC
TRBV5-6	TRBJ2-7	.	.	CASSPPDGHEQYF	TGTGCCAGCAGCCCCCCGGACGGACACGAGCAGTACTTC
TRBV30	TRBJ1-2	once	.	CAWSGYGYTF	TGTGCCTGGAGTGGCTATGGCTACACCTTC
TRBV2	TRBJ2-7	.	.	CASMARVNEQYF	TGTGCCAGCATGGCGAGAGTAAACGAGCAGTACTTC
TRBV7-8	TRBJ2-1	.	.	CASTAGPVDEQFF	TGTGCCAGCACCGCAGGTCCGGTAGATGAGCAGTTCTTC
TRBV13	TRBJ2-5	.	.	CASSLLVGWETQYF	TGTGCCAGCAGCTTACTGGTTGGGTGGGAGACCCAGTACTTC
TRBV4-1	TRBJ2-1	.	.	CASSQARGGEQFF	TGCGCCAGCAGCCAAGCGCGAGGCGGTGAGCAGTTCTTC
TRBV28	TRBJ2-6	.	.	CASSLPGAGANVLTF	TGTGCCAGCAGTTTGCCGGGGGCTGGGGCCAACGTCCTGACTTTC
TRBV7-9	TRBJ2-7	.	.	CASSPPADTYEQYF	TGTGCCAGCAGCCCCCCCGCCGATACCTACGAGCAGTACTTC
TRBV28	TRBJ2-7	.	.	CASSLTGDSYEQYF	TGTGCCAGCAGTTTAACCGGGGATTCCTACGAGCAGTACTTC
TRBV6-6	TRBJ2-1	.	.	CASSYGPDEQFF	TGTGCCAGCAGTTACGGGCCGGATGAGCAGTTCTTC
TRBV19	TRBJ1-1	.	.	CASSMRWGQVNTEAFF	TGTGCCAGTAGTATGAGGTGGGGGCAGGTCAACACTGAAGCTTTCTTT
TRBV20-1	TRBJ2-3	.	.	CSARVSWGDTDTQYF	TGCAGTGCTAGAGTTTCGTGGGGGGACACAGATACGCAGTATTTT
TRBV7-9	TRBJ2-7	once	.	CASSNRQLPEQYF	TGTGCCAGCAGCAACCGACAGCTCCCCGAGCAGTACTTC
TRBV4-1	TRBJ2-1	.	.	CASSQYGGDRDEQFF	TGCGCCAGCAGCCAATACGGGGGCGATAGGGATGAGCAGTTCTTC
TRBV18	TRBJ2-7	few	.	CASSPDYEQYF	TGTGCCAGCAGCCCCGACTACGAGCAGTACTTC
TRBV27	TRBJ2-4	.	.	CASSPRGLAKNIQYF	TGTGCCAGCAGCCCCCGGGGACTAGCCAAAAACATTCAGTACTTC
TRBV25-1	TRBJ2-5	.	TRBD2	CASSESSGSETQYF	TGTGCCAGCAGTGAATCTAGCGGGAGTGAGACCCAGTACTTC
TRBV13	TRBJ2-3	.	.	CASTLGDNTQYF	TGTGCCAGCACCCTCGGCGACAATACGCAGTATTTT
TRBV29-1	TRBJ2-7	.	TRBD1	CSVVWVGQGHEQYF	TGCAGCGTTGTGTGGGTGGGACAGGGCCACGAGCAGTACTTC